This passage covers 5 T cell receptor beta chains from one sample sequenced in a study of cytomegalovirus exposure and HLA in healthy donors. Researchers ran the PCR with 60 Vbeta and 13 Jbeta primers. Only in-frame clones appear in the TCRdb table, and some are missing; sequencing was by immunoSEQ multiplex PCR. The table has around 150,000 clones, 82% seen once; the top ten hold about 0.89%. The sequencing input was PBMCs. These receptors were collected from a girl aged 2-10 years in good health and CMV-seropositive.

The chain couples TRBV9 to TRBJ2-1; 9 bases match TRBD2. The CDR3 covers 16 residues. CDR1 is SGDLS, CDR2 YYNGEE, per germline. The junction had 4 bases not matched to a gene; V was cut back by 3 bases and J by 0 bases. The CDR3 sequence is CASSGYSGSSYNEQFF. The CDR3, as DNA: TGTGCCAGCAGCGGATATAGCGGGAGCTCCTACAATGAGCAGTTCTTC.

The chain employs TRBV30 and TRBJ2-2, with D possibly being TRBD1 (5 bases). The CDR3 spans 15 residues. Germline values: CDR1 GTSNPN, CDR2 SVGIG (reference sequence). V was cut by 3 bases and J by 0 bases, with 11 bases left in between. The CDR3 nucleotides are TGTGCCTGGAGGACAGATCCTGCGAACACCGGGGAGCTGTTTTTT. This gives the protein CAWRTDPANTGELFF. Combining the CDR3 with reference TRBV30 and TRBJ2-2 gives the whole variable domain SQTIHQWPATLVQPVGSPLSLECTVEGTSNPNLYWYRQAAGRGLQLLFYSVGIGQISSEVPQNLSASRPQDRQFILSSKKLLLSDSGFYLCAWRTDPANTGELFFGEGSRLTVL.

This clone was counted a single time. This chain uses TRBV4-1 with TRBJ1-5; D may be TRBD1 (6 bases). V was shortened by 2 bases and J by 0 bases, with 8 bases between the two germline ends. The CDR3 is 15 residues long. CDR1 MGHRA and CDR2 YSYEKL come from the germline V gene. The CDR3 spells CASSQTGYSNQPQHF. In DNA form, the CDR3 reads TGCGCCAGCAGCCAAACAGGGTATAGCAATCAGCCCCAGCATTTT.

In regard to this clone: Within the sample, other DNA sequences also encode this same CDR3. The V and J genes are TRBV28 and TRBJ2-7; D is undetermined. Looked up from germline, CDR1 is MDHEN and CDR2 is SYDVKM. The CDR3 covers 12 residues. Trimming took off 2 bases at V and 1 base at J, with 3 bases between the two ends. The CDR3 DNA is TGTGCCAGCAGTTTACCTTCCTACGAGCAGTACTTC. Protein sequence: CASSLPSYEQYF.

The chain uses TRBV7-6 and TRBJ1-1; D is unresolved. CDR1 is SGHVS and CDR2 is FNYEAQ in the germline V gene. Trimming took 4 bases from V and 7 from J, leaving 10 bases between them. CDR3 length equals 12 residues. The CDR3 sequence: CASSSQLHEAFF. CDR3 coding DNA: TGTGCCAGCAGCTCCCAACTCCATGAAGCTTTCTTT.